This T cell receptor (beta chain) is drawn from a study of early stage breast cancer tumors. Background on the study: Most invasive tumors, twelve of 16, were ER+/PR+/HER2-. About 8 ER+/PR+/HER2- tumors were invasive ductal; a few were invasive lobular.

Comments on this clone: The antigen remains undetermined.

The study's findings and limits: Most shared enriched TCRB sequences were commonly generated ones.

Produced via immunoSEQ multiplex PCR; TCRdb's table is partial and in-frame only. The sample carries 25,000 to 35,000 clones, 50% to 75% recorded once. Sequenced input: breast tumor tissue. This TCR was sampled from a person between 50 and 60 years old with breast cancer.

As DNA, the CDR3 is TGTGCCAGCTCTCAGGGTGTGTTAGCGGTGTTCGATACGCAGTATTTT. This encodes CASSQGVLAVFDTQYF. The rearrangement uses TRBV18 and TRBJ2-3; TRBD2 is a possible D gene (6 bases). From germline, CDR1 is KGHSH and CDR2 LQKENI. The CDR3 runs to 16 residues. The V gene lost 6 bases and the J gene lost 6 bases, with 22 bases spanning the gap. Full variable domain (outside the CDR3, taken from reference TRBV18 and TRBJ2-3): NAGVMQNPRHLVRRRGQEARLRCSPMKGHSHVYWYRQLPEEGLKFMVYLQKENIIDESGMPKERFSAEFPKEGPSILRIQQVVRGDSAAYFCASSQGVLAVFDTQYFGPGTRLTVL.